This T cell receptor (beta chain) was retrieved from a study of blood T cell repertoires in COVID-19. The wider study: Sources were T cells, B-cell-depleted T cells, or PBMCs; the material itself was cDNA or gDNA.

The method was immunoSEQ multiplex PCR; TCRdb's version includes in-frame clones alone and lacks a portion of them. The sample lists roughly 190,000 clones; roughly 84% were seen once. Cohorts were based on clinical histories the participants reported. During the 2 weeks before they entered the study, exposed participants had met someone with a PCR-confirmed or clinician-diagnosed COVID-19 case. The CDR3 runs 19 residues. With 4 bases clipped from V and 0 bases from J, the junction kept 7 bases outside the gene matches. Germline CDR1 is LGHDT and CDR2 is YNNKEL (reference sequence). This TCR was recovered from a woman between 25 and 40 years old who had been exposed to COVID-19. The chain combines TRBV3-1 (or the pseudogene TRBV3-2) with TRBJ2-3, with 16 bases matching TRBD2. The sequenced material came from PBMCs or T cells enriched from blood (not recorded which). CDR3 DNA: TGTGCCAGCAGCCCCGGGACTAGCGGGGGGGACTATAGCACAGATACGCAGTATTTT. Residues: CASSPGTSGGDYSTDTQYF.